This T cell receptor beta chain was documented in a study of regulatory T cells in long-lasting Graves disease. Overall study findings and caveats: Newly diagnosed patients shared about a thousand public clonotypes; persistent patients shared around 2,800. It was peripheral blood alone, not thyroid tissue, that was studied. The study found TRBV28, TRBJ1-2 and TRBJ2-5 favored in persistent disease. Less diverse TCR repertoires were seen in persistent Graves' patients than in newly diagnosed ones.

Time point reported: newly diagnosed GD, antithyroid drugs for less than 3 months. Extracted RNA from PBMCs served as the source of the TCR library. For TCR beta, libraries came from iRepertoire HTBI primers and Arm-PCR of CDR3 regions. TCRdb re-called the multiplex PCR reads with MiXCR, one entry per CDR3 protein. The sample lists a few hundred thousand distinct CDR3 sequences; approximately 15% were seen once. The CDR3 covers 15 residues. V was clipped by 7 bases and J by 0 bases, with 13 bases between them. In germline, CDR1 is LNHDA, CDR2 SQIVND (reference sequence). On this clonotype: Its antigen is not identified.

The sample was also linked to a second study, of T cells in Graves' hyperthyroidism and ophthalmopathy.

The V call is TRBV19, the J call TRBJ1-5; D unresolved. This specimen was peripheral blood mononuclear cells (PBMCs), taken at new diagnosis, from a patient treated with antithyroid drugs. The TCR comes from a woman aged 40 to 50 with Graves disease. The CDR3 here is CASKRADYSNQPQHF. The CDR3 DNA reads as TGTGCCAGTAAGAGGGCAGACTATAGCAATCAGCCCCAGCATTTT. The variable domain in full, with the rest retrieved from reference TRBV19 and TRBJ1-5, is DGGITQSPKYLFRKEGQNVTLSCEQNLNHDAMYWYRQDPGQGLRLIYYSQIVNDFQKGDIAEGYSVSREKKESFPLTVTSAQKNPTAFYLCASKRADYSNQPQHFGDGTRLSIL.